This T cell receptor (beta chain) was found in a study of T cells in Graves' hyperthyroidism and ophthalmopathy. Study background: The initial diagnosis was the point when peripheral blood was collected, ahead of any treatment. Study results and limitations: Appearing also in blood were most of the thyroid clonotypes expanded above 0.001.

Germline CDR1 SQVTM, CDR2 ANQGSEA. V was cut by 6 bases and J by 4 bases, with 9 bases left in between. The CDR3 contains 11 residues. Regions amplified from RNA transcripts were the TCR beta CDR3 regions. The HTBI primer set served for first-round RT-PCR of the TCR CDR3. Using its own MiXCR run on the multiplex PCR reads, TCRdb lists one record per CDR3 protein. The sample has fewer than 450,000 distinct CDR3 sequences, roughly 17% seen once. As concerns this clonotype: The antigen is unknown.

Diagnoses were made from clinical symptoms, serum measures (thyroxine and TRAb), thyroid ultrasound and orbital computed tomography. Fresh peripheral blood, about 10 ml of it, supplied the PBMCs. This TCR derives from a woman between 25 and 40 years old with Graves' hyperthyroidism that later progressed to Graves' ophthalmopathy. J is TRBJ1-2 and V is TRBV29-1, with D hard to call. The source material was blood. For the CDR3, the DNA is TGCAGCGTACCCGAGAGCTATGGCTACACCTTC. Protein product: CSVPESYGYTF.